The source of this T cell receptor beta chain is a study of T cells in localized non-small cell lung cancer. Broader study findings: Researchers found a median around 61 of the top 100 tumor clones in adjacent lung. Adjacent uninvolved lung had the highest clonality, suggesting focused antigen responses. Greater blood T cell density accompanied longer overall survival. Owing to sequencing of a solitary tumor region, heterogeneity cannot be discounted.

Sequencing used immunoSEQ multiplex PCR; TCRdb keeps in-frame clones, though not all of them. This table holds under 30,000 clones, around 88% found once. Of note for this clone: The antigen remains unidentified.

The CDR3 loop spans 13 amino acids. Trimming removed 1 base at V and 3 bases at J, with 9 bases between. Per germline, CDR1 GTSNPN and CDR2 SVGIG (reference sequence). This chain connects TRBV30 to TRBJ1-1; no definite D call. This material consisted of peripheral blood, taken before any cancer treatment. This sequence was found in a female donor older than 55 with stage I lung adenocarcinoma. DNA for the CDR3: TGTGCCTGGAGTGGGGAGAGGGACACTGAAGCTTTCTTT. It codes for CAWSGERDTEAFF.